These 8 T cell receptor beta chains originate from one sample sequenced in a study of CD8 T cells in ankylosing spondylitis listed by TCRdb under 2017. Library prep was done by 5' RACE. Sequencing was carried out with an Illumina HiSeq 2500. In TCRdb, the public reads were trimmed at Q25 with fastp and aligned with MiXCR, with productive beta chains retained. Entries are consolidated by CDR3 protein sequence, retaining the most common genes and DNA. This sample holds 250,000 to 400,000 distinct CDR3 sequences; around 10% were observed only once. The ten top clones hold 9.1% of the sample. The source material was blood, either unsorted or a sorted T cell fraction (not recorded which). Receptors originate from a female donor with ankylosing spondylitis or in good health (not recorded which).

This clonotype has only a few counts. This chain connects TRBV15 to TRBJ2-1; 14 bases line up with TRBD2. V dropped 0 bases and J dropped 8; count of bases not matched to a gene: 9. Germline V gene data show CDR1 as LNHNV and CDR2 as YYDKDF (reference sequence). The CDR3 loop spans 18 amino acids. The CDR3 DNA sequence: TGTGCCACCAGCAGAGAGATGAGACTAGCGGGAGGGATGGATGAGCAGTTCTTC. Amino acid sequence: CATSREMRLAGGMDEQFF.

This clonotype has a count of ten or more. The chain couples TRBV5-1 to TRBJ1-2; no firm D call. Trimming removed 4 bases from V and 6 bases from J, with 10 bases in between. The CDR3 is 12 residues long. Germline V gives CDR1 SGHRS, CDR2 YFSETQ. This chain's CDR3 is CASSPDVDGYTF. The CDR3 nucleotides read TGCGCCAGCAGCCCGGATGTGGATGGCTACACCTTC.

The CDR3 protein is CASSFTGTDQETQYF. The CDR3 DNA reads as TGCGCCAGCAGCTTTACAGGGACAGATCAAGAGACCCAGTACTTC. This chain joins TRBV5-1 and TRBJ2-5; the match to TRBD1 covers 7 bases. V was clipped by 2 bases and J by 2 bases; unmatched bases: 6. This CDR3 has 15 amino acids. CDR1 is SGHRS and CDR2 is YFSETQ in the germline V gene.

This clonotype showed up many times. The chain recombines TRBV20-1 with TRBJ1-6; TRBD1 matches at 9 bases. The germline CDR1 and CDR2 sequences are DFQATT and SNEGSKA (reference sequence). The V gene end was trimmed by 6 bases and the J gene end by 7 bases; junction bases not matched to a gene: 4. The CDR3 consists of 13 residues. CDR3 coding DNA: TGCAGTGCCCCGGGACAGGGAAATTCACCCCTCCACTTT. This encodes CSAPGQGNSPLHF.

Many counts were recorded for this clonotype. The chain uses TRBV2 and TRBJ2-7; 8 nucleotides agree with TRBD1. Germline V gives CDR1 SNHLY, CDR2 FYNNEI. The CDR3 covers 12 residues. With V trimmed by 10 bases and J by 3 bases, 5 bases remained unmatched. This CDR3 reads CATSGGLYEQYF. CDR3 nucleotides: TGTGCCACCTCAGGGGGCCTCTACGAGCAGTACTTC.

This clonotype was observed a few times. CDR3 protein: CATSQGWATNEKLFF. CDR3 coding DNA: TGTGCCACCTCACAGGGGTGGGCAACTAATGAAAAACTGTTTTTT. The V and J genes are TRBV6-1 and TRBJ1-4; 7 nucleotides match TRBD1. CDR3 length: 15 amino acids. Trimming cost V 10 bases and J 0 bases; bases outside gene matches: 8. Germline V gives CDR1 MNHNS, CDR2 SASEGT.

This rearrangement joins TRBV7-2 to TRBJ2-2, with D perhaps matching TRBD2 (6 bases). The CDR3 sequence is 14 residues long. Trimming took off 5 bases at V and 5 bases at J, with 12 bases between the two ends. The germline gives CDR1 SGHTA, CDR2 FQGNSA. CDR3 residues: CASSLHRGTGELFF. As DNA, the CDR3 is TGTGCCAGCAGCCTACACCGGGGGACCGGGGAGCTGTTTTTT.

In its sample, this clonotype was seen many times. The J gene is TRBJ1-3, the V gene TRBV25-1; 8 bases fit TRBD1. The ends lost 5 bases at V and 4 bases at J; junction bases unmatched: 7. This CDR3 spans 15 amino acids. Looked up from germline, CDR1 is MGHDK and CDR2 is SYGVNS. The CDR3 DNA reads as TGTGCCAGCAGTCCGGGACAGGTATCGGGAAACACCATATATTTT. Its translation is CASSPGQVSGNTIYF.